This T cell receptor beta chain was recorded in a study of blood T cell repertoires in COVID-19 (dated by TCRdb to 2020 to 2021). About the full investigation: Collaborator samples came from the United States, Italy and Spain and covered acute and convalescent phases of COVID-19. The prospective study material was composed of cDNA or gDNA derived from T cells, B-cell-depleted T cells, or PBMCs. Deeply sampled blood TCRbeta repertoires from subjects exposed to, actively infected with, or recovered from COVID-19 were included in the dataset. The repertoires were released in a freely available public database meant as a resource for research on the immune response to SARS-CoV-2. Samples came from the ongoing ImmuneRACE study (first 160 participants) plus 1,254 subjects from 6 global collaborators. A de-identified subject ID, COVID-19 status, age in years and sex were almost always included in the sample metadata. Where HLA class I and class II types were available, the types were taken from metadata supplied by the sample provider, not from assay-based typing.

Collaborating institutions collected whole blood in K2EDTA tubes following their own protocols. For TCRbeta analysis, collaborators shipped samples in one of three forms: frozen whole blood, isolated PBMCs, or DNA extracted from either of those sample types. Beyond this particular receptor, the publication reports: The quantity of clinical and demographic metadata differed by source and by participant and was supplied without curation.

CDR3 length: 16 amino acids, cysteine to phenylalanine. The DNA shown is the 48-base CDR3, in frame from base 1. V has 6 bases trimmed and J has 3 bases trimmed; junction bases matching no gene number 11. Based on the germline V gene, the CDR1 and CDR2 sequences are MDHEN and SYDVKM. TCRbeta CDR3 regions were amplified from genomic DNA by means of the immunoSEQ Assay, a bias-controlled multiplex PCR. Processing in the source paper ran as follows. Nucleated cell counts per sample were estimated from amplification of reference gene primers within the assay. Sequence reads were collapsed and filtered to measure the absolute abundance of every unique TCRbeta CDR3 rearrangement. For each sample, productive Simpson clonality was calculated as the square root of Simpson's diversity index across productive rearrangements. This immuneACCESS table, as held by TCRdb, lists in-frame sequences with V and J called but not all clones. Of the missing ones, under half trace to an unresolved V gene in checked studies; the others have no known cause. Clonal size and the V and J genes are those of that table, whereas D and trimming came from the DNA. Within this sample are roughly 97,000 clones, with around 83% of them counted one time only. The ten largest make up approximately 3.3% of the sample.

In regard to this clone: No cognate antigen has been identified for it. No base quality values were provided; no much bigger clone lies one nucleotide off.

The receptor comes from an elderly woman with active or convalescent COVID-19. In this chain, TRBV28 is recombined with TRBJ1-5; the junction holds 7 bases that match TRBD1. Sequences were obtained from peripheral blood. Here is the DNA: TGTGCCAGCAGCAACTCCTGGGACAGTTCCAATCAGCCCCAGCATTTT. Its amino acids are CASSNSWDSSNQPQHF. Outside the CDR3, residues come from the reference TRBV28 and TRBJ1-5 proteins, so the full variable domain is: DVKVTQSSRYLVKRTGEKVFLECVQDMDHENMFWYRQDPGLGLRLIYFSYDVKMKEKGDIPEGYSVSREKKERFSLILESASTNQTSMYLCASSNSWDSSNQPQHFGDGTRLSIL.